This entry is about one T cell receptor beta chain. Its antigen is not identified. The entry originates in a study of lymphopenia after photon versus proton radiotherapy. Study-wide results and caveats: Survival link was tested only in deceased patients; proton benefit remains a possibility. After the lymphocyte nadir, photon-treated repertoires showed oligoclonal expansion, especially of CD8+ Temra cells. Post-nadir TCR diversity decline inversely tracked overall survival among those who died. Relative stability marked proton patients; photon patients lost diversity and naive cells.

The data were produced by immunoSEQ multiplex PCR, yet TCRdb's version contains in-frame clones alone and is incomplete. The sample carries more than 70,000 clones, around 83% recorded once. The clonotype comes from a man between 60 and 75 years old with pancreatic cancer. Specimen: peripheral blood, collected from a patient treated with proton-based radiotherapy.

This CDR3 is CASSLGQGYREKLFF. CDR3 nucleotide sequence: TGTGCCAGCAGTTTAGGACAGGGGTATAGGGAAAAACTGTTTTTT. The rearrangement uses TRBV28 and TRBJ1-4; 9 bases fit TRBD1. Germline V CDR1 and CDR2: MDHEN, SYDVKM. The CDR3 length is 15 residues. Trimming took 2 bases from V and 8 from J; bases not matched to a gene: 6. Supplemented by reference TRBV28 and TRBJ1-4, the full variable domain reads DVKVTQSSRYLVKRTGEKVFLECVQDMDHENMFWYRQDPGLGLRLIYFSYDVKMKEKGDIPEGYSVSREKKERFSLILESASTNQTSMYLCASSLGQGYREKLFFGSGTQLSVL.